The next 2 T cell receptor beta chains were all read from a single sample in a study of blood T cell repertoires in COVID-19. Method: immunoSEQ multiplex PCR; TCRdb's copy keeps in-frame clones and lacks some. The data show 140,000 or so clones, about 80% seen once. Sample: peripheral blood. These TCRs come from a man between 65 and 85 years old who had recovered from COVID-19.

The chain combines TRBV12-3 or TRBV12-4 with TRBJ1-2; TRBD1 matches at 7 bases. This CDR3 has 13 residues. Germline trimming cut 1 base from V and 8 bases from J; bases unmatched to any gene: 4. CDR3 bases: TGTGCCAGCAGTTTAGGACAGGGATTCGGCTACACCTTC. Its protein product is CASSLGQGFGYTF.

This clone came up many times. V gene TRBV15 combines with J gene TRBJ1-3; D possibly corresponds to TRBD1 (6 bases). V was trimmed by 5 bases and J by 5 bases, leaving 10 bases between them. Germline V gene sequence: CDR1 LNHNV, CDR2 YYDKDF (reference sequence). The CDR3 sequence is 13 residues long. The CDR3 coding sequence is TGTGCCACCAGCGAGGGGGGGCGAAACACCATATATTTT. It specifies CATSEGGRNTIYF.